This is a list of T cell receptor beta chains from one sample in a study of T cells in Graves' hyperthyroidism and ophthalmopathy. TCRdb called the multiplex PCR reads again in MiXCR, with one record for every CDR3 protein. This table holds around 700,000 distinct CDR3 sequences, about 17% found once. Input material: blood. All receptors come from a woman between 50 and 59 years old with Graves' hyperthyroidism that later progressed to Graves' ophthalmopathy. Both conserved end residues are part of each CDR3. A D gene is named only where the DNA matches it firmly. Some rows mark clone size as missing; the rest say once, few, many or name a class of expanded clone.

V gene: TRBV11-3
clone size: many
D gene: .
J gene: TRBJ1-1
CDR3 DNA: TGTGCCAGCAGCGGGGACTCCCATAAGGACACTGAAGCTTTCTTT
CDR3 protein: CASSGDSHKDTEAFF

V gene: TRBV7-3
clone size: .
D gene: TRBD2
J gene: TRBJ2-1
CDR3 DNA: TGTGCCAGCAGCTCACCTGTATTAGCGGGGGGGGGGGACAATGAGCAGTTCTTC
CDR3 protein: CASSSPVLAGGGDNEQFF

V gene: TRBV6-5
clone size: .
D gene: .
J gene: TRBJ2-5
CDR3 DNA: TGTGCCAGCAGTAACTCCGGGGTAGGAGAGACCCAGTACTTC
CDR3 protein: CASSNSGVGETQYF

V gene: TRBV6-1
clone size: .
D gene: TRBD2
J gene: TRBJ2-2
CDR3 DNA: TGTGCCAGCAGAGGCCTCCGGGCGGGGGGGAGTTCTTCGAACACCGGGGAGCTGTTTTTT
CDR3 protein: CASRGLRAGGSSSNTGELFF

V gene: TRBV11-2
clone size: .
D gene: TRBD1
J gene: TRBJ1-1
CDR3 DNA: TGTGCCAGCAGGGGGACAGGGGGTCGGTACACTGAAGCTTTCTTT
CDR3 protein: CASRGTGGRYTEAFF

V gene: TRBV19
clone size: .
D gene: .
J gene: TRBJ1-6
CDR3 DNA: TGTGCCAGTAGCCCGTTCAGGGCAATTAATTCACCCCTCCACTTT
CDR3 protein: CASSPFRAINSPLHF

V gene: TRBV7-3
clone size: many
D gene: .
J gene: TRBJ2-7
CDR3 DNA: TGTGCCAGCAGCCCCCAGGGCAGGTGTTGTTCCTACGAGCAGTACTTC
CDR3 protein: CASSPQGRCCSYEQYF

V gene: TRBV24-1
clone size: few
D gene: .
J gene: TRBJ2-2
CDR3 DNA: TGTGCCACCAGTGACCCTGCAGGGGCTATGAACACCGGGGAGCTGTTTTTT
CDR3 protein: CATSDPAGAMNTGELFF

V gene: TRBV20-1
clone size: .
D gene: .
J gene: TRBJ2-3
CDR3 DNA: TGCAGTGCTAGATTAGTCACAGATACGCAGTATTTT
CDR3 protein: CSARLVTDTQYF

V gene: TRBV3-1
clone size: .
D gene: TRBD1
J gene: TRBJ1-2
CDR3 DNA: TGTGCCAGCAGCCAAGGGGGACAGGGGGGTAACTATGGCTACACCTTC
CDR3 protein: CASSQGGQGGNYGYTF

V gene: TRBV27
clone size: .
D gene: TRBD2
J gene: TRBJ2-4
CDR3 DNA: TGTGCCAGCAGTCTCGGGGGACTAGCCGAAAACATTCAGTACTTC
CDR3 protein: CASSLGGLAENIQYF

V gene: TRBV11-2
clone size: many
D gene: .
J gene: TRBJ2-7
CDR3 DNA: TGTGCCAGCAGCTTAGATCTTGAGACGGTCTACGAGCAGTACTTC
CDR3 protein: CASSLDLETVYEQYF

V gene: TRBV3-1
clone size: many
D gene: .
J gene: TRBJ1-1
CDR3 DNA: TGTGCCAGCAGCCCCAGTTGGGACGCTGAAGCTTTCTTT
CDR3 protein: CASSPSWDAEAFF

V gene: TRBV5-4
clone size: .
D gene: .
J gene: TRBJ1-1
CDR3 DNA: TGTGCCAGCAGCTTAGTCGGGTTTCAGGGAATGAACACTGAAGCTTTCTTT
CDR3 protein: CASSLVGFQGMNTEAFF

V gene: TRBV7-8
clone size: many
D gene: .
J gene: TRBJ2-7
CDR3 DNA: TGTGCCAGCAGCGGCTGGCAGCCTCCATTTGCCTACGAGCAGTACTTC
CDR3 protein: CASSGWQPPFAYEQYF

V gene: TRBV7-2
clone size: few
D gene: TRBD2
J gene: TRBJ2-1
CDR3 DNA: TGTGCCAGCAGCGCCATAGGAGCGGGGGGGGGGAATGAGCAGTTCTTC
CDR3 protein: CASSAIGAGGGNEQFF

V gene: TRBV2
clone size: few
D gene: TRBD2
J gene: TRBJ2-7
CDR3 DNA: TGTGCCAGCAGCCTCGGGTTCGGGACTAGCGGGACCTACGAGCAGTACTTC
CDR3 protein: CASSLGFGTSGTYEQYF

V gene: TRBV10-1
clone size: few
D gene: TRBD1
J gene: TRBJ1-5
CDR3 DNA: TGCGCCAGCAGTCGGGACAGCCGGCAGCCCCAGCATTTT
CDR3 protein: CASSRDSRQPQHF

V gene: TRBV20-1
clone size: .
D gene: .
J gene: TRBJ1-1
CDR3 DNA: TGCAGTGCTAGTTCAGGGTCTACGAACACTGAAGCTTTCTTT
CDR3 protein: CSASSGSTNTEAFF

V gene: TRBV12-3/TRBV12-4
clone size: many
D gene: .
J gene: TRBJ1-5
CDR3 DNA: TGTGCCAGCAGTCCCCGCAGAACGAGCAATCAGCCCCAGCATTTT
CDR3 protein: CASSPRRTSNQPQHF

V gene: TRBV20-1
clone size: .
D gene: .
J gene: TRBJ2-7
CDR3 DNA: TGCAGTGCTATTCCGACCGGGACCTACAAGCAGTACTTC
CDR3 protein: CSAIPTGTYKQYF

V gene: TRBV2
clone size: many
D gene: .
J gene: TRBJ1-1
CDR3 DNA: TGTGCCAGCAGTGATCTTGGGGATGTGAGGGATGAAGCTTTCTTT
CDR3 protein: CASSDLGDVRDEAFF

V gene: TRBV19
clone size: .
D gene: .
J gene: TRBJ1-1
CDR3 DNA: TGTGCCAGTAGGAGGGGAGGTTTTGAAGCTTTCTTT
CDR3 protein: CASRRGGFEAFF

V gene: TRBV20-1
clone size: few
D gene: TRBD2
J gene: TRBJ2-3
CDR3 DNA: TGCAGTGCTACGGGACTAGCGGGCACAGATACGCAGTATTTT
CDR3 protein: CSATGLAGTDTQYF

V gene: TRBV19
clone size: few
D gene: .
J gene: TRBJ1-1
CDR3 DNA: TGTGCCAGTAAGCCGCCTGAAGTCCAGAACACTGAAGCTTTCTTT
CDR3 protein: CASKPPEVQNTEAFF

V gene: TRBV11-2
clone size: once
D gene: .
J gene: TRBJ2-7
CDR3 DNA: TGTGCCAGCAGCTACCAGCGGGACAACTCCTACGAGCAGTACTTC
CDR3 protein: CASSYQRDNSYEQYF

V gene: TRBV5-6
clone size: .
D gene: .
J gene: TRBJ2-7
CDR3 DNA: TGTGCCAGCAGCTTGGAGGCAGGATACTACGAGCAGTACTTC
CDR3 protein: CASSLEAGYYEQYF

V gene: TRBV2
clone size: many
D gene: TRBD2
J gene: TRBJ2-3
CDR3 DNA: TGTGCCAGCAGACCGGGGGGGCTTAGCACAGATACGCAGTATTTT
CDR3 protein: CASRPGGLSTDTQYF

V gene: TRBV12-3/TRBV12-4
clone size: few
D gene: .
J gene: TRBJ1-1
CDR3 DNA: TGTGCCAGCAGTTTCCTTTCTGAAGCTTTCTTT
CDR3 protein: CASSFLSEAFF

V gene: TRBV3-1
clone size: many
D gene: .
J gene: TRBJ1-1
CDR3 DNA: TGTGCCAGCAGCCAAGCCAGAAACACTGAAGCTTTCTTT
CDR3 protein: CASSQARNTEAFF

V gene: TRBV15
clone size: .
D gene: TRBD1
J gene: TRBJ2-3
CDR3 DNA: TGTGCCACCAGCGGGTCCGGGACAGACTCCTCAGATACGCAGTATTTT
CDR3 protein: CATSGSGTDSSDTQYF

V gene: TRBV5-1
clone size: many
D gene: .
J gene: TRBJ1-5
CDR3 DNA: TGCGCCAGCAGCCCGACGGGGTACAGTCAGCCCCAGCATTTT
CDR3 protein: CASSPTGYSQPQHF

V gene: TRBV9
clone size: .
D gene: .
J gene: TRBJ2-2
CDR3 DNA: TGTGCCAGCAGCGTAAGAGGGGACCGAACCGGGGAGCTGTTTTTT
CDR3 protein: CASSVRGDRTGELFF

V gene: TRBV2
clone size: .
D gene: .
J gene: TRBJ1-2
CDR3 DNA: TGTGCCAGCAGGGAGGTGAGAATGCCTAACAGTGGCTACACCTTC
CDR3 protein: CASREVRMPNSGYTF

V gene: TRBV6-1
clone size: .
D gene: .
J gene: TRBJ1-2
CDR3 DNA: TGTGCCAGCACCCGGTATCCCCAGACCTATGGCTACACCTTC
CDR3 protein: CASTRYPQTYGYTF

V gene: TRBV14
clone size: .
D gene: TRBD1
J gene: TRBJ2-1
CDR3 DNA: TGTGCCAGCAGCCTGGGACAGGGGGGTCGACTTGACAATGAGCAGTTCTTC
CDR3 protein: CASSLGQGGRLDNEQFF